This TCR beta chain was captured in a study of beta chain features in type 1 diabetes. Trimming cost V 2 bases and J 1 base, with 15 bases left between them. Per germline, CDR1 SGHTA and CDR2 FQGNSA. The CDR3 loop spans 17 amino acids. The isolated RNA, all of it, was reverse transcribed, so expressed TCRB transcripts were what got sequenced. Sequencing used immunoSEQ multiplex PCR; TCRdb keeps in-frame clones, though not all of them. The data hold 200,000 to 300,000 clones, with roughly 14% observed a single time. The sequence was collected from a woman between 35 and 50 years old in good health. This rearrangement joins TRBV7-2 to TRBJ1-3; TRBD1 is a possible D gene (6 bases). The sequencing sample was made of naive CD4+ T cells from blood. This chain's CDR3 is CASSLSGGRLSGNTIYF. For the CDR3, the DNA is TGTGCCAGCAGCTTATCGGGGGGCAGACTATCTGGAAACACCATATATTTT.